The present entry profiles one T cell receptor beta chain with its context. These data come from a study of cytomegalovirus exposure and HLA in healthy donors. The CDR3 covers 16 residues. V gave up 0 bases and J gave up 5 bases; unmatched junction bases: 6. Germline CDR1 and CDR2: SGDLS and YYNGEE. Both 60 Vbeta primers and 13 Jbeta primers went into the PCR. The assay was immunoSEQ multiplex PCR, and TCRdb's table has in-frame clones only and misses some. The sample carries hundreds of thousands of clones, roughly 85% recorded once. The V gene is TRBV9, the J gene TRBJ2-5; TRBD2 aligns across 11 bases. What was sequenced was PBMCs. The sequence was collected from a girl aged 2 to 10 in good health and CMV-seronegative. In nucleotides, the CDR3 is TGTGCCAGCAGCGTAGGGGCTAGCGGGGGGCCGGAGACCCAGTACTTC. Translation gives CASSVGASGGPETQYF.